This TCR beta chain derives from a study of CD4 T cells in relation to SARS-CoV-2 and coronaviruses (dated by TCRdb to the early 2020s). A note on the overall study: In the ViraFEST assay, PBMCs were grown with antigen for around ten days, and TCR beta CDR3s were then sequenced to identify antigen-specific clonal expansions. An HIV-1 Nef peptide pool or a culture without peptide was used as the negative reference condition. Using patient-derived lymphoblastoid cell lines, the shared crossreactive spike epitopes were mapped to their HLA restriction. At the level of individual TCR clonotypes, the study measured memory CD4+ T cell crossreactivity between SARS-CoV-2 spike protein and common cold coronavirus spike proteins. The Adaptive Biotechnologies TCR-sequencing kit was used to sequence samples from three pre-COVID donors and the naive versus memory experiments, whereas other data were Illumina-based. A different, Illumina-based TCR-beta assay was used to sequence expansion assays from other donors in the study.

Sequences LGHDT (CDR1) and YNNKEL (CDR2) are obtained from the germline V gene (reference sequence). V was cut back by 5 bases and J by 0 bases, leaving a gap of 11 bases between them. The CDR3 has 15 amino acids, counting the end cysteine and phenylalanine. Just CDR3 DNA is preserved here, 45 bases in frame from base 1. This clone was picked up a small number of times. There is no known antigen for this receptor. Base qualities were left out, and no much larger clone turns up one base away. The library was made by the immunoSEQ multiplex PCR assay. The authors processed their data as follows. During preprocessing, nonproductive sequences were discarded, as were any CDR3s that did not begin with C, did not end with F or W, or were shorter than 7 amino acids. Antigen-specific clonotypes were called with the MANAFEST web app on the basis of expansion relative to the reference and to other culture wells. A clone was considered positive if the clone showed significant expansion compared with the reference culture in 2 of 3 replicate wells at an FDR below 0.05. To be called positive, a clone also had to show significant expansion compared with every other tandem well and an odds ratio greater than 5. CDR3 homology was quantified as pairwise Levenshtein distance, calculated with the stringdist R package after three terminal residues were trimmed from each end. In TCRdb, the immuneACCESS table is reduced to in-frame sequences with V and J assigned. These tables do not hold every clone; where another copy was compared, an unresolved V gene accounts for under half, and the others remain unexplained. V and J calls and clone size are those listed in that table; D and trimming were worked out from the DNA. This sample holds 20,000 to 25,000 clones; about three quarters were observed only once. The ten largest clones capture about 14% of the sample.

CD4+ T cells from unexposed donors were collected before the COVID-19 pandemic (2011-2018). After approximately 11 days of culture, CD4+ T cells were isolated with the EasySep CD4+ T cell isolation kit. Unexposed donor CD4+ T cells were tested for reactivity to SARS-CoV-2 S and N and four common cold coronavirus spike pools, as cell number allowed. PBMCs were cultured at a few million per well in IMDM supplemented with 5% human AB serum and 9 to 10 IU/ml IL-2. Half of the culture medium was replaced with fresh IL-2-containing medium on days 3 and 7. In general, triplicate replicate wells were used for every peptide culture condition. Leukapheresis product for the unexposed donors was purchased commercially. Ficoll-Paque PLUS gradient centrifugation was used to isolate PBMCs from either whole blood or leukapheresis product. PBMCs were either cryopreserved at -140°C or used fresh in the expansion assay. The QIAamp Micro DNA Kit was used to extract genomic DNA from the CD4+ T cells.

What the research found in general, with its limitations: Small numbers of patients and of tested TCRs limited the study. Crossreactive clones showed significantly weaker SARS-CoV-2-driven expansion than monoreactive clones, consistent with antigenic imprinting. Memory CD4+ clonotypes crossrecognizing SARS-CoV-2 and at least one common cold coronavirus spike were found in around 65% of donors. Pre-pandemic and post-infection samples were not both contributed by any donor, so tracing of the source of pre-existing responses was limited. Because the crossreactivity analysis focused on spike protein, crossreactivity against other viral proteins was not assessed.

This sequence was found in a human donor in good health. The sample taken for sequencing was CD4+ T cells from PBMCs, cultured in vitro. The V and J genes are TRBV3-1 (or the pseudogene TRBV3-2) and TRBJ1-3, and possibly TRBD1, on 5 matching bases. The bases read TGTGCCAGCAGCTCCGACAGACTCTCTGGAAACACCATATATTTT. The encoded protein is CASSSDRLSGNTIYF.